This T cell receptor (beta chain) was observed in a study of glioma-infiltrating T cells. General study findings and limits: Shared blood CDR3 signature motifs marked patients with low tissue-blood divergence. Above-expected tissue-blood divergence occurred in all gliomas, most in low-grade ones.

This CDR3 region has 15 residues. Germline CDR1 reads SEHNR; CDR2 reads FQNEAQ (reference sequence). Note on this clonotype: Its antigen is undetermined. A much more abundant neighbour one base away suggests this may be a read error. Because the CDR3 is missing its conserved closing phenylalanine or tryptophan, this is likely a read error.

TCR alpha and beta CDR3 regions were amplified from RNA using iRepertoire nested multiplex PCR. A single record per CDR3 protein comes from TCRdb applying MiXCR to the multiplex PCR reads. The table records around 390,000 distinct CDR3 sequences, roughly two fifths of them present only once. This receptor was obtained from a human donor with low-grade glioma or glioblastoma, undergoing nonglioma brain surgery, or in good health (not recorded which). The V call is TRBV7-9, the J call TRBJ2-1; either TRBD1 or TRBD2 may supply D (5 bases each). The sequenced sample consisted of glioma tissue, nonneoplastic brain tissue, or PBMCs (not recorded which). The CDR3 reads CATSRDEGPGNEQFS. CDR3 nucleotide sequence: TGTGCCACCAGCAGAGATGAGGGGCCTGGGAATGAGCAGTTCTCC.